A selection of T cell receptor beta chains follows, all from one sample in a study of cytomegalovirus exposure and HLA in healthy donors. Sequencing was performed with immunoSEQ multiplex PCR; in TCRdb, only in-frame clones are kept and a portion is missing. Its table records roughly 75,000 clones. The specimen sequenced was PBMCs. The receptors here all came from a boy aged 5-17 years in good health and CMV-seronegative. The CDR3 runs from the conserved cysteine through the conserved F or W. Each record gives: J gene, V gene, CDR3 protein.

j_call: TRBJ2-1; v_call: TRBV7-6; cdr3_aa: CAYPTGLAGLDNEQFF
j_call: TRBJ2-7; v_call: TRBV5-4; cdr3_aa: CASSIDYEQYF
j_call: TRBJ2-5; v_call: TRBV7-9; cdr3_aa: CASSLTELLETQYF
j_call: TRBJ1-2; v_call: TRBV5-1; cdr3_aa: CASSPNRDTGYTF
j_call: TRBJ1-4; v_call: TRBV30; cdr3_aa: CAWTAQGREKLFF
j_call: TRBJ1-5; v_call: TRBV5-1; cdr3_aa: CASSLRGNQPQHF
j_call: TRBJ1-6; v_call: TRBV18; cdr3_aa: CASSPPPGTYNSPLHF
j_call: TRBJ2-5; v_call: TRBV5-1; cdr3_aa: CASSSGTSGNQETQYF
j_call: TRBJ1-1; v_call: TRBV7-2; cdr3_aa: CASSFTANTEAFF
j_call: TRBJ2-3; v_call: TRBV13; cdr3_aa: CASSRTLLAGGKDTQYF
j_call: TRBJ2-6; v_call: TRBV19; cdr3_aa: CASSIDNNSGANVLTF
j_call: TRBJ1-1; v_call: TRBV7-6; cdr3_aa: CASSLDRTGRTEAFF
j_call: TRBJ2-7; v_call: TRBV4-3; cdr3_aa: CASSRGRVAGIYEQYF
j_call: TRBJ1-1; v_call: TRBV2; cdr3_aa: CASSDTGNTEAFF
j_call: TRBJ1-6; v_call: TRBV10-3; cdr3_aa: CAISESVRGLHF
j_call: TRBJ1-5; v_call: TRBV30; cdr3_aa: CAWNTGAYSNQPQHF
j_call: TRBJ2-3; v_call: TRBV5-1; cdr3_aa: CASSSLAGGTDTQYF
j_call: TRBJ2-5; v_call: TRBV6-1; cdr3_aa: CASTIGGGRETQYF
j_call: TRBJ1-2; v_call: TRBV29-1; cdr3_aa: CSVEGSSGTGDLYGYTF
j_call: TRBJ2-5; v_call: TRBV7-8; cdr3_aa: CASSWRRAGGPQTQYF
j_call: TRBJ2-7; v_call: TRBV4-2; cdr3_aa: CASSHRESPTYEQYF
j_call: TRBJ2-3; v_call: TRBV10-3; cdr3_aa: CATSTGGEADTQYF
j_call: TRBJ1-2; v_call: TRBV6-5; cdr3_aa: CASSYYRGENYGYTF
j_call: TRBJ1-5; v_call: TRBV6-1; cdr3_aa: CASSDAPQGNQPQHF
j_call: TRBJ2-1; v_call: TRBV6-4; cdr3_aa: CASSDTSGSYNEQFF
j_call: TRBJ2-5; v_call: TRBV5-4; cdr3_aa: CASSLGTSGRATETQYF
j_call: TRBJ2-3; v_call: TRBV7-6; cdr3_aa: CASSSRLADTQYF